This T cell receptor (beta chain) was obtained from a study of blood T cell repertoires in COVID-19 (dated by TCRdb to 2020 to 2022). Concerning the study at large: Samples from collaborators originated in the United States, Italy and Spain and spanned both the acute and convalescent phases of COVID-19. The prospective study material was composed of cDNA or gDNA derived from T cells, B-cell-depleted T cells, or PBMCs. Subjects who had been exposed to COVID-19, were actively infected with it, or had recovered from it provided the deeply sampled blood TCRbeta repertoires that made up the dataset. The repertoires were made available in a free public database intended to serve as a resource for research on the immune response to SARS-CoV-2. The samples were drawn from the first 160 participants of the ongoing ImmuneRACE study and from 950 to 1,500 subjects provided by 6 global collaborators. A de-identified subject ID, COVID-19 status, age in years and sex were almost always included in the sample metadata. Where available, HLA class I and class II types were taken from metadata supplied by the sample provider and were not determined by assay-based typing. Overall study results and their limits: The quantity of clinical and demographic metadata differed by source and by participant and was supplied without curation.

The CDR3 runs 17 residues from the cysteine to the phenylalanine. Only the CDR3 part of the read is kept: 51 bases, read in frame from the first base. CDR1 and CDR2, looked up from the germline V gene (reference sequence), are SGHNT and YYREEE. Deletion took 4 bases off V and 7 bases off J, with a span of 21 bases between the germline ends. Remarks on this clone: No cognate antigen has been identified for it. The sample holds no much larger clone one base away, and base qualities are not on file.

TCRbeta CDR3 regions were amplified from genomic DNA by means of the immunoSEQ Assay, a bias-controlled multiplex PCR. Turning to the authors' computational methods: The number of nucleated cells in each sample was estimated from the amplification of reference gene primers within the assay. To quantify the absolute abundance of each unique TCRbeta CDR3 rearrangement, sequence reads were collapsed and filtered. Productive Simpson clonality was computed per sample as the square root of Simpson's diversity index over productive rearrangements. TCRdb's version of the immuneACCESS table is confined to in-frame rearrangements and falls short of the full clone set. An unresolved V gene accounts for under half of the shortfall where checked; the remainder is of unknown origin. The V and J calls and clone size come from that table; D and trimming were worked out from the DNA. For this sample there are 50,000 to 85,000 clones; 82% appear just once. Approximately 6.6% of the sample goes to the ten largest clones.

Each collaborating institution followed its own protocols to collect whole blood in K2EDTA tubes. For TCRbeta analysis, collaborator samples were shipped as frozen whole blood, as isolated PBMCs, or as DNA extracted from either sample type. Material for sequencing was peripheral blood. The rearranged chain carries TRBV5-4 and TRBJ1-6, and TRBD1 may be the D gene, going by 5 matching bases. The sequence was collected from a man aged 60 to 75 with acute or convalescent COVID-19. The CDR3 reads as follows: CASSQKAGGSRNSPLHF. In nucleotides, the sequence is TGTGCCAGCAGCCAAAAGGCCGGGGGATCCCGAAATTCACCCCTCCACTTT.